This record looks at one T cell receptor (beta chain) sequence and its context. This sample is drawn from a study of blood T cell repertoires in COVID-19. The overall study: Acute and convalescent COVID-19 samples came from the United States, Italy and Spain.

Per the authors' pipeline: Reference gene primers were amplified, and this amplification served to estimate nucleated cell counts. Measured with immunoSEQ multiplex PCR; TCRdb has only the in-frame clones, and not every one. The DNA gave D and trimming, while V, J and clone size come from that table. The sample lists 500,000 to 600,000 clones; roughly nine tenths were seen once. The sequenced material came from peripheral blood. This TCR derives from a woman between 45 and 65 years old with COVID-19, enrolled during active disease.

CDR3 amino acids: CASSEMTDYGYTF. The CDR3 DNA reads TGTGCCAGCAGTGAAATGACAGACTATGGCTACACCTTC. This sequence joins TRBV6-1 and TRBJ1-2; D may be TRBD1 (5 bases). The CDR3 loop spans 13 amino acids. Trimming cost V 2 bases and J 3 bases, with 7 bases left between them. CDR1 and CDR2 from the germline V gene are MNHNS and SASEGT.